The 17 T cell receptor beta chains below all came from one sample that was sequenced in a study of blood T cell repertoires in COVID-19. Clones were read by immunoSEQ multiplex PCR, and TCRdb kept only the in-frame ones, dropping some. The sample has approximately 59,000 clones, about 81% seen once. Specimen: peripheral blood. Receptors originate from a man older than 75 with acute or convalescent COVID-19.

The chain has TRBV5-8 and TRBJ2-3; possibly TRBD1 for D (5 bases). Trimming cost V 0 bases and J 0 bases, with 8 bases left between them. Germline-derived CDR1 and CDR2 are SGHTS and YDEGEE. This CDR3 region has 15 residues. CDR3 sequence reads: CASSLEGASTDTQYF. Written as DNA, the CDR3 is TGTGCCAGCAGCTTGGAAGGGGCCAGCACAGATACGCAGTATTTT.

This clone showed up just once. One end of the junction fails to match germline, which may point to a read error. The V and J genes are TRBV29-1 and TRBJ1-1; 7 bases align to TRBD1. The CDR3 spans 15 residues. Germline V gives CDR1 SQVTM, CDR2 ANQGSEA. The CDR3 sequence is CSVEDTGQPNNEAFF. The CDR3 region has the DNA TGCAGCGTTGAAGATACGGGACAGCCAAACAATGAAGCTTTCTTT.

This clone was seen once. The chain uses TRBV5-5 and TRBJ1-2; maybe TRBD1 (6 bases). The germline V and J ends were trimmed by 4 bases and 4 bases, with 20 bases remaining between them. This CDR3 has 16 residues. The germline gives CDR1 SGHKS, CDR2 YYEKEE (reference sequence). CDR3 sequence (DNA): TGTGCCAGCAGCGGAGAGACAGGCCATGGGGTCTATGGCTACACCTTC. Protein sequence: CASSGETGHGVYGYTF. Full variable domain (outside the CDR3, taken from reference TRBV5-5 and TRBJ1-2): DAGVTQSPTHLIKTRGQQVTLRCSPISGHKSVSWYQQVLGQGPQFIFQYYEKEERGRGNFPDRFSARQFPNYSSELNVNALLLGDSALYLCASSGETGHGVYGYTFGSGTRLTVV.

The CDR3: CASSIPSGRVGEQFF. The CDR3 nucleotides read TGTGCCAGTAGTATTCCTAGCGGGAGGGTAGGTGAGCAGTTCTTC. The chain has TRBV19 and TRBJ2-1; 12 bases fit TRBD2. V was pared by 3 bases and J by 9 bases, with 6 bases of the junction left unmatched. CDR1 LNHDA and CDR2 SQIVND come from the germline V gene (reference sequence). This CDR3 has 15 residues.

CDR3 DNA: TGTGCCAGTAGTATCTCACGGGGAACTAATGAAAAACTGTTTTTT. Its protein product is CASSISRGTNEKLFF. The genes are TRBV19 and TRBJ1-4, with D hard to call. Germline V CDR1 and CDR2: LNHDA, SQIVND (reference sequence). The germline V and J ends were trimmed by 3 bases and 1 base, with 9 bases remaining between them. The length of the CDR3 is 15 residues.

The chain links TRBV7-3 to TRBJ2-3, with D perhaps matching TRBD1 (7 bases). Trimming stripped 4 bases from V and 6 bases from J, with 14 bases between. The CDR3 loop spans 14 amino acids. The germline V gene has CDR1 SGHTA and CDR2 FQGTGA. CDR3 sequence (DNA): TGTGCCAGCAGCTCAGGGGGGACTGCCGATACGCAGTATTTT. Amino acids: CASSSGGTADTQYF.

This clone was seen only once. The chain employs TRBV5-4 and TRBJ2-5, with D tentatively TRBD2 (7 bases). This CDR3 is built from 15 residues. Germline CDR1 and CDR2: SGHNT and YYREEE (reference sequence). The V gene lost 4 bases and the J gene lost 5 bases, with 18 bases spanning the gap. The DNA of the CDR3 is TGTGCCAGCAGCGGGCGGGGGCCACAAAGGGAGACCCAGTACTTC. Amino acids: CASSGRGPQRETQYF. Supplemented by reference TRBV5-4 and TRBJ2-5, the full variable domain reads ETGVTQSPTHLIKTRGQQVTLRCSSQSGHNTVSWYQQALGQGPQFIFQYYREEENGRGNFPPRFSGLQFPNYSSELNVNALELDDSALYLCASSGRGPQRETQYFGPGTRLLVL.

This chain connects TRBV5-1 to TRBJ2-3; possible D gene TRBD1, 5 bases. The germline V gene has CDR1 SGHRS and CDR2 YFSETQ. Deletions cut 6 bases from V and 2 bases from J, with 13 bases between. The CDR3 has 14 residues. The CDR3 protein is CASKQAQLTDTQYF. The CDR3 DNA reads TGCGCCAGCAAACAGGCCCAACTCACAGATACGCAGTATTTT.

The V gene is TRBV20-1, the J gene TRBJ2-5; a possible D gene is TRBD2 (6 bases). The CDR3 sequence is 11 residues long. V was shortened by 7 bases and J by 5 bases, with 11 bases between the two germline ends. Germline CDR1 is DFQATT and CDR2 is SNEGSKA (reference sequence). CDR3 DNA: TGCAGTGGCGGGGTTATGGAGACCCAGTACTTC. Translated: CSGGVMETQYF.

The V call is TRBV5-4, the J call TRBJ2-3; 11 bases are shared with TRBD2. This CDR3 spans 18 amino acids. From germline, CDR1 is SGHNT and CDR2 YYREEE (reference sequence). J was trimmed by 2 bases and V by 5 bases; bases with no gene match: 13. CDR3 coding DNA: TGTGCCAGCAGTTATCTAGCGGGGGGTGGCTTGTTCACAGATACGCAGTATTTT. Translation: CASSYLAGGGLFTDTQYF.

The genes are TRBV7-2 and TRBJ2-7, with a weak D call TRBD2 (5 bases). The germline V gene has CDR1 SGHTA and CDR2 FQGNSA. There are 17 residues in the CDR3. Trimming took off 2 bases at V and 0 bases at J, with 17 bases between the two ends. This CDR3 reads CASSLSSGVYPSYEQYF. CDR3 nucleotide sequence: TGTGCCAGCAGCTTATCGTCCGGGGTCTACCCCTCCTACGAGCAGTACTTC. Filled out from reference TRBV7-2 and TRBJ2-7, the complete variable domain reads GAGVSQSPSNKVTEKGKDVELRCDPISGHTALYWYRQSLGQGLEFLIYFQGNSAPDKSGLPSDRFSAERTGGSVSTLTIQRTQQEDSAVYLCASSLSSGVYPSYEQYFGPGTRLTVT.

This clone was counted between two and nine times. J is TRBJ2-7 and V is TRBV18, with 7 bases that match TRBD1. V lost 3 bases and J lost 5; bases outside the gene matches: 4. This CDR3 spans 13 amino acids. Germline loops: CDR1 KGHSH, CDR2 LQKENI. CDR3 nucleotide sequence: TGTGCCAGCTCACCGGGACAGTCAGACGAGCAGTACTTC. Residues: CASSPGQSDEQYF.

The chain joins TRBV6-5 to TRBJ1-1; D is possibly TRBD1 (6 bases). The CDR3 has 14 residues. Germline CDR1 reads MNHEY; CDR2 reads SVGAGI. Trimming took off 6 bases at V and 1 base at J, with 12 bases between the two ends. In DNA, the CDR3 is TGTGCCAGCAGGCTCTGGACAGAGAACACTGAAGCTTTCTTT. This gives the protein CASRLWTENTEAFF.

The V gene is TRBV9, the J gene TRBJ2-7; tentatively, D is TRBD2 (5 bases). Trimming shortened V by 3 bases and J by 2 bases, and 15 bases separated the two germline ends. This CDR3 comprises 15 residues. Germline V gives CDR1 SGDLS, CDR2 YYNGEE. DNA of the CDR3: TGTGCCAGCAGCGGCGGACTTGGCCCCCCCTACGAGCAGTACTTC. Protein product: CASSGGLGPPYEQYF.

This clone was observed a single time. The chain recombines TRBV23-1 with TRBJ2-4, with a possible D match to TRBD1 (5 bases). TRBV23-1 is an ORF for which the function is uncertain. This CDR3 region has 15 residues. V lost 2 bases and J 1 base, leaving 9 bases between the germline ends. This CDR3 is CASSQLDSAKNIQYF. The CDR3 bases are TGCGCCAGCAGTCAACTAGACAGCGCCAAAAACATTCAGTACTTC.

This clone was detected only a few times. J is TRBJ2-3 and V is TRBV11-1, with 9 bases fitting TRBD2. CDR3 length: 16 amino acids. V shed 3 bases, J shed 7 bases, and the junction held 11 bases outside the gene matches. Germline CDR1 reads SGHAT; CDR2 reads FQDESV (reference sequence). The CDR3 is CASSLSGASGKYTQYF. The CDR3 region has the DNA TGTGCCAGCAGCTTGAGTGGGGCTAGCGGGAAGTATACGCAGTATTTT.

The CDR3 reads CASSPGGGNTIYF. The CDR3 region has the DNA TGCGCCAGCAGCCCTGGCGGTGGAAACACCATATATTTT. This sequence joins TRBV4-3 and TRBJ1-3; D remains ambiguous. Germline CDR1 LGHNA, CDR2 YSLEER. The CDR3 runs to 13 residues. The V end was cut by 4 bases, the J end by 3 bases, with 7 bases between.